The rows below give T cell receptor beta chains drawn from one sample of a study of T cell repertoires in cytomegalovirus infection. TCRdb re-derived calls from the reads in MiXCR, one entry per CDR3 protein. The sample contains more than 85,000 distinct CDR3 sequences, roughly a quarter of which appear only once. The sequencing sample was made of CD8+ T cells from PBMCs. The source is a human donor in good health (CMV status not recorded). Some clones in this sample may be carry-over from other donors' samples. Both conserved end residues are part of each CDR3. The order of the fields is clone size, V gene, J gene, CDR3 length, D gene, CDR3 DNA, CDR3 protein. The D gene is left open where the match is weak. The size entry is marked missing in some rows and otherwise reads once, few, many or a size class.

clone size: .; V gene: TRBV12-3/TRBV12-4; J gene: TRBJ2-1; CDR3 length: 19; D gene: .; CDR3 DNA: TGTGCCAGCAGTTTAGCGGACCCTCCTGAACTGAGCTCCTACAATGAGCAGTTCTTC; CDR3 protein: CASSLADPPELSSYNEQFF
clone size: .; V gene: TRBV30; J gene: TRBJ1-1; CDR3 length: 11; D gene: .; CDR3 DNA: TGTGCCTGGTACAGGAACACTGAAGCTTTCTTT; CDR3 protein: CAWYRNTEAFF
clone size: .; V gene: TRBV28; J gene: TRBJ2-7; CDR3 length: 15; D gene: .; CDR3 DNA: TGTGCCAGCAGTGACACTAGCTTAAGCTCCTACGAGCAGTACTTC; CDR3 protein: CASSDTSLSSYEQYF
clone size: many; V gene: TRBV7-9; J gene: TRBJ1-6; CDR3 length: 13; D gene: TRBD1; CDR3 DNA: TGTGCCAGCCGCCAGGGGGGGAGGTCACCCCTCCACTTT; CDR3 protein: CASRQGGRSPLHF
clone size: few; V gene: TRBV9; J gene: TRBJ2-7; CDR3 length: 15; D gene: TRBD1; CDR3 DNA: TGTGCCAGCAGCGGAGAGGGACAGGGCGCCTACGAGCAGTACTTC; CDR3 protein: CASSGEGQGAYEQYF
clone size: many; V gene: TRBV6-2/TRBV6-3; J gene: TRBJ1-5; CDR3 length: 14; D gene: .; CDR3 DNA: TGTGCCAGCAGTTACGGTGTGGTGCATCAGCCCCAGCATTTT; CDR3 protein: CASSYGVVHQPQHF
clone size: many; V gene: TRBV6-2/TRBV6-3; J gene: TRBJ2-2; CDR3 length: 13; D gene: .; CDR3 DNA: TGTGCCAGCAGTTACTTGAATGACGGGGAGCTGTTTTTT; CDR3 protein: CASSYLNDGELFF
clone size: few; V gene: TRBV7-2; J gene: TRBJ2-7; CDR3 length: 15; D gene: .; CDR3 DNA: TGTGCCAGCAGCCCATGGGGGGACGGAACCTACGAGCAGTACTTC; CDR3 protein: CASSPWGDGTYEQYF
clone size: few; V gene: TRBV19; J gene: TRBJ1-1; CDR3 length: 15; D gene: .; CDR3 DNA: TGTGCCAGTAGCCTCCTTTTGCCGGAAAACACTGAAGCTTTCTTT; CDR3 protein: CASSLLLPENTEAFF
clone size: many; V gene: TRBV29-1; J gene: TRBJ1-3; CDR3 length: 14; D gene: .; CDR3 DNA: TGCAGCGTTGAAGGTGGGGTCTCTGGAAACACCATATATTTT; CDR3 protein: CSVEGGVSGNTIYF
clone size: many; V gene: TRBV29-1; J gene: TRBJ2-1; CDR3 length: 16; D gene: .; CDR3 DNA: TGCAGCGTTGAAGATCTGGAGGGACAGAGATACAATGAGCAGTTCTTC; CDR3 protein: CSVEDLEGQRYNEQFF
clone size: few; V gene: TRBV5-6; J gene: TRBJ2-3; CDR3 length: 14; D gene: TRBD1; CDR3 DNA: TGTGCCAGCTCATCCGGGACAGGGATGGATACGCAGTATTTT; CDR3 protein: CASSSGTGMDTQYF
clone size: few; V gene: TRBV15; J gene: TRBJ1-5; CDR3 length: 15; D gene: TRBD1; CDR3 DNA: TGTGCCACCAGCCAGGACAGGGGGTATGATCAGCCCCAGCATTTT; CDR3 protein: CATSQDRGYDQPQHF
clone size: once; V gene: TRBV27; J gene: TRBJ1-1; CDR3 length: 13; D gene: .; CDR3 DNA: TGTGCCAGCAGTCTGTCCCGCGCTGATGAAGCTTTCTTT; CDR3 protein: CASSLSRADEAFF
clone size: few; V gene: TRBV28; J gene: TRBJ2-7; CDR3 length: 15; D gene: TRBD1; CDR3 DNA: TGTGCCAGCAGTTTAGAAGGGACAGGGCCCTACGAGCAGTACTTC; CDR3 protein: CASSLEGTGPYEQYF
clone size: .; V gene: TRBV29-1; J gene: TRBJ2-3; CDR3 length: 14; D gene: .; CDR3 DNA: TGCAGCGCCGTGCCCGGAACAAGCACAGATACGCAGTATTTT; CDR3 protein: CSAVPGTSTDTQYF
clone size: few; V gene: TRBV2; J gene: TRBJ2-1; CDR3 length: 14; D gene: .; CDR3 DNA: TGTGCCAGCAGTGGGACCCCCTCCTACAATGAGCAGTTCTTC; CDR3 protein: CASSGTPSYNEQFF
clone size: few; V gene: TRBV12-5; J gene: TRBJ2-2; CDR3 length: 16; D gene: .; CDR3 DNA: TGTGCTAGCGGTGACTGGGGGAGCGCGAACACCGGGGAGCTGTTTTTT; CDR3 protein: CASGDWGSANTGELFF
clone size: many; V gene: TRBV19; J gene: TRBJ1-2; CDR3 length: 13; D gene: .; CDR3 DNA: TGTGCCAGTAGTGTAGGGATTTCCTATGGCTACACCTTC; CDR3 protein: CASSVGISYGYTF
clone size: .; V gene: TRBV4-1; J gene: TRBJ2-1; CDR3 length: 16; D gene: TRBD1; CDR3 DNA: TGCGCCAGCAGCCAAAACGACAGGGGGCTCCTCAATGAGCAGTTCTTC; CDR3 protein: CASSQNDRGLLNEQFF
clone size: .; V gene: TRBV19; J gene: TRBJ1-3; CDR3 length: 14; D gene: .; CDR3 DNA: TGTGCCAGTAGTATACCCGGGTCTGGAAACACCATATATTTT; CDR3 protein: CASSIPGSGNTIYF
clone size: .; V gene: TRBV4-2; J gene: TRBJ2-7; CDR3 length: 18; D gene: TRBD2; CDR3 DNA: TGTGCCAGCAGCCAAGATTTGACGACGGGACTAGTGCCTTACGAGCAGTACTTC; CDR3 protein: CASSQDLTTGLVPYEQYF
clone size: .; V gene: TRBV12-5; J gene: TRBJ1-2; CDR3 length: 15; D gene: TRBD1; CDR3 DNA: TGTGCTAGTGGCCCCACGACAGGGAAGAACTATGGCTACACCTTC; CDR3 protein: CASGPTTGKNYGYTF
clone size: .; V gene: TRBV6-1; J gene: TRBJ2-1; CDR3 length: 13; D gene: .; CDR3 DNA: TGTGCCAGCAGTGAATTTAGGGCGAATGAGCAGTTCTTC; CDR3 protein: CASSEFRANEQFF
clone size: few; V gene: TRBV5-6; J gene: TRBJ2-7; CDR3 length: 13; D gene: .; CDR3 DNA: TGTGCCAGCATGGGGTCTAGCGACTACGAGCAGTACTTC; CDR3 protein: CASMGSSDYEQYF
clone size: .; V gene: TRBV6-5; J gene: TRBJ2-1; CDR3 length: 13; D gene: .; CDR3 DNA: TGTGCCAGCAGTTACTCCCCGGGACAAGAGCAGTTCTTC; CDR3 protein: CASSYSPGQEQFF
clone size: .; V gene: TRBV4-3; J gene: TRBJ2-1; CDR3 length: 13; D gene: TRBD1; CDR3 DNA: TGCGCCAGCAGCCCATCGGGACAGGGAGTGCAGTTCTTC; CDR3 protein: CASSPSGQGVQFF
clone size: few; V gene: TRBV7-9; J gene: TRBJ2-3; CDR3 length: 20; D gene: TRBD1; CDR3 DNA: TGTGCCAGCAGCTTAGTGACAGGGGCGAGAACTAGCCTCCCCACAGATACGCAGTATTTT; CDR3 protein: CASSLVTGARTSLPTDTQYF
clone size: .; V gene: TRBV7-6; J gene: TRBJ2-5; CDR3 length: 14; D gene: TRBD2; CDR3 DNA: TGTGCCAGCAGTACTAGCGGGGGAGGAGAGACCCAGTACTTC; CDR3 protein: CASSTSGGGETQYF
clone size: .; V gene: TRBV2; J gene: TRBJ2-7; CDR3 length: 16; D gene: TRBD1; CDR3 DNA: TGTGCCAGCAGTGAACCGGGACAGTGTAACTCCTACGAGCAGTACTTC; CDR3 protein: CASSEPGQCNSYEQYF
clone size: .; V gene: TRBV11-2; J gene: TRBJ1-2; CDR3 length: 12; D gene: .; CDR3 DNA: TGTGCCAGCAGCTTAGGACAGTATGGCTACACCTTC; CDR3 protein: CASSLGQYGYTF
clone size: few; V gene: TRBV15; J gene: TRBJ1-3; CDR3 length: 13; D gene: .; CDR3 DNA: TGTGCCACCAGCGAGACAACGGGAGACACCATATATTTT; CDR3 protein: CATSETTGDTIYF
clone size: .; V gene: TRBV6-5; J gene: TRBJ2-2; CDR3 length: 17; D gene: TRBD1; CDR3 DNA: TGTGCCAGCAGTTACGTAGGACAGGGGGAATACACCGGGGAGCTGTTTTTT; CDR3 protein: CASSYVGQGEYTGELFF
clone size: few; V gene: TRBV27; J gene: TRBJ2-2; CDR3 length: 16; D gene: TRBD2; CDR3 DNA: TGTGCCAGCAGTTCCGCCGGGACTATGCACACCGGGGAGCTGTTTTTT; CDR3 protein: CASSSAGTMHTGELFF
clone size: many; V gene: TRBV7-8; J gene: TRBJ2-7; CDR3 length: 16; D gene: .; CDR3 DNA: TGTGCCAGCAGCTTAGCTTCTGCGGGGAGCTCCTACGAGCAGTACTTC; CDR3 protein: CASSLASAGSSYEQYF
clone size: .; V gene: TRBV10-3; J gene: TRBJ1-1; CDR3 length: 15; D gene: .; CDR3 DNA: TGTGCCATCAGTAACGAATCGCTTGTGAACACTGAAGCTTTCTTT; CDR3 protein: CAISNESLVNTEAFF
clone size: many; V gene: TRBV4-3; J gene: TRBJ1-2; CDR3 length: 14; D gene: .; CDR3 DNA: TGCGCCAGCAGCCAAGGAGGGGGAGGCTATGGCTACACCTTC; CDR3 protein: CASSQGGGGYGYTF
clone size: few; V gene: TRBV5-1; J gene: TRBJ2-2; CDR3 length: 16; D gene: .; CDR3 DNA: TGCGCCAGCAGCTTGTGGTTTGCAGGGGCTGTCGGGGAGCTGTTTTTT; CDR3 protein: CASSLWFAGAVGELFF
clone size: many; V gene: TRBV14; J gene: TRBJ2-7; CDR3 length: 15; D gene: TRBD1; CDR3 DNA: TGTGCCAGCAGCCTCGGGACAGCAAGCTCCTACGAGCAGTACTTC; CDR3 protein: CASSLGTASSYEQYF
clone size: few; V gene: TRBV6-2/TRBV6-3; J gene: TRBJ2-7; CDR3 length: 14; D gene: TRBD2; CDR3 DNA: TGTGCCACCCTTCGGCGGGCGGGGGCCTACGAGCAGTACTTC; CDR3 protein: CATLRRAGAYEQYF
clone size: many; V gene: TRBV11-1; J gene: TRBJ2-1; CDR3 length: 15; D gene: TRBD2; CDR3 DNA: TGTGCCAGCAGCTCTAGACTAGCGGGGGGGCCGGGGCAGTTCTTC; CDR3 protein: CASSSRLAGGPGQFF
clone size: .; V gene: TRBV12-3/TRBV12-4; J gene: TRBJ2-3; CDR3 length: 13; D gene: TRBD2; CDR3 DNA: TGTGCCAGCAGTTTACTAGCGGGGGATACGCAGTATTTT; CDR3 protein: CASSLLAGDTQYF
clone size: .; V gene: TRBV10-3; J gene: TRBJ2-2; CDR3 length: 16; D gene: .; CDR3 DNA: TGTGCCATCAAGGGCACGATCACCGGTTCCGACGGGGAGCTGTTTTTT; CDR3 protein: CAIKGTITGSDGELFF
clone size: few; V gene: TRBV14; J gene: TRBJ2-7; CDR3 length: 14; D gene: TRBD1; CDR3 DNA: TGTGCCAGCAGCCAGGGACAGGGTGGCTACGAGCAGTACTTC; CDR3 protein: CASSQGQGGYEQYF
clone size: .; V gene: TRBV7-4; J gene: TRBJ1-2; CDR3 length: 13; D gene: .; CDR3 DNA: TGTGCCAGCAGCTTAATTGGCCCCTATGGCTACACCTTC; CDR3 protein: CASSLIGPYGYTF
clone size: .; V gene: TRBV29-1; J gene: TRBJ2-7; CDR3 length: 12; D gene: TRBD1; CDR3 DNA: TGCAGCGTTCGGACAGGAACCTACGAGCAGTACTTC; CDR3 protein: CSVRTGTYEQYF